The 12 T cell receptor beta chains below come from one sample, sequenced in a study of identical twins. TCRdb independently ran MiXCR on the 5' RACE reads; one entry per CDR3 protein. The table lists 200,000 to 250,000 distinct CDR3 sequences, over 9.5% of them singletons. The data also belong to a second study, concerning yellow fever vaccine responses in identical twins.

Material for sequencing was memory (CD45RO+) T cells sorted from blood. The receptors derive from a woman aged 18-30 years in good health.

J is TRBJ2-6 and V is TRBV5-1; the match to TRBD1 covers 10 bases. CDR3 length: 19 amino acids. V shed 4 bases, J shed 0 bases, and the junction held 10 bases outside the gene matches. Germline values: CDR1 SGHRS, CDR2 YFSETQ. The CDR3 protein is CASSNVRGQGFSGANVLTF. The CDR3 coding sequence is TGCGCCAGCAGCAACGTTCGGGGACAGGGGTTCTCTGGGGCCAACGTCCTGACTTTC.

This clonotype came up a few times. The chain couples TRBV5-1 to TRBJ2-1; 7 bases fit TRBD1. V was clipped by 2 bases and J by 8 bases; unmatched bases: 10. Germline V lookup: CDR1 SGHRS, CDR2 YFSETQ. The CDR3 has 15 residues. The CDR3 region has the DNA TGCGCCAGCAGCTTACCTAGGACAGGACAGGATGAGCAGTTCTTC. Protein: CASSLPRTGQDEQFF. Full variable domain (outside the CDR3, taken from reference TRBV5-1 and TRBJ2-1): KAGVTQTPRYLIKTRGQQVTLSCSPISGHRSVSWYQQTPGQGLQFLFEYFSETQRNKGNFPGRFSGRQFSNSRSEMNVSTLELGDSALYLCASSLPRTGQDEQFFGPGTRLTVL.

The chain uses TRBV28 and TRBJ2-5; D unresolved. The CDR3 consists of 14 residues. V dropped 2 bases and J dropped 5 bases, with 12 bases sitting between them. The germline CDR1 and CDR2 sequences are MDHEN and SYDVKM. CDR3 sequence reads: CASSLSGSSETQYF. DNA for the CDR3: TGTGCCAGCAGTTTAAGTGGTAGTAGTGAGACCCAGTACTTC.

This clonotype was observed a handful of times. The chain couples TRBV11-2 to TRBJ2-1; no reliable D call. This CDR3 is built from 16 residues. With 0 bases removed from V and 0 bases from J, the gap between germline ends came to 9 bases. Germline assignment: CDR1 SGHAT and CDR2 FQNNGV. The CDR3 here is CASSLELVISYNEQFF. In DNA form, the CDR3 reads TGTGCCAGCAGCTTAGAGCTAGTTATCTCCTACAATGAGCAGTTCTTC.

In its sample, this clonotype was seen a few times. J is TRBJ1-2 and V is TRBV3-1, with a possible D match to TRBD1 (5 bases). Germline CDR1 reads LGHDT; CDR2 reads YNNKEL (reference sequence). The CDR3 length is 15 residues. V lost 5 bases to trimming and J lost 7 bases, with 20 bases between them. The chain's CDR3 is CASSRGTEAPFGYTF. CDR3 coding DNA: TGTGCCAGCAGCAGAGGGACGGAGGCCCCATTTGGCTACACCTTC.

This clonotype occurred a few times. J is TRBJ1-3 and V is TRBV30, with D unclear. CDR1 and CDR2 from the germline V gene are GTSNPN and SVGIG (reference sequence). Trimming left V 0 bases short and J 0 bases short, with 6 bases between. This CDR3 has 14 amino acids. CDR3 DNA: TGTGCCTGGAGTGTAGGGAACTCTGGAAACACCATATATTTT. This codes for CAWSVGNSGNTIYF.

The CDR3 region is CASRTLGAGGRETQYF. CDR3 bases: TGTGCCAGCAGGACCTTGGGGGCCGGCGGTCGGGAGACCCAGTACTTC. The chain carries TRBV12-3 or TRBV12-4 and TRBJ2-5, with D possibly TRBD1 on 6 matching bases. The CDR3 is 16 residues long. Trimming cost V 6 bases and J 5 bases, with 22 bases left between them.

The CDR3 protein is CSGLALQETYNEQFF. The CDR3 nucleotides are TGCAGCGGCCTAGCATTACAGGAGACCTACAATGAGCAGTTCTTC. The V and J genes are TRBV29-1 and TRBJ2-1; the D gene could be TRBD1 or TRBD2 (5 bases each). V lost 7 bases and J lost 2, with 18 bases in between. CDR1 is SQVTM, CDR2 ANQGSEA, per germline. The CDR3 is 15 amino acids.

The chain employs TRBV11-2 and TRBJ2-3, with TRBD1 matching over 8 bases. This CDR3 region has 16 residues. V shed 2 bases and J 2 bases; nucleotides not matched to a gene: 6. Looked up from germline, CDR1 is SGHAT and CDR2 is FQNNGV. The CDR3, as DNA: TGTGCCAGCAGCTTAACAGGGGGGTCCACCACAGATACGCAGTATTTT. This codes for CASSLTGGSTTDTQYF.

CDR3: CASKTLGGTEAYEQYF. CDR3 nucleotide sequence: TGTGCCAGCAAAACCCTCGGAGGGACAGAGGCCTACGAGCAGTACTTC. The rearrangement links TRBV6-1 to TRBJ2-7, with D maybe TRBD1 (7 bases). Germline V lookup: CDR1 MNHNS, CDR2 SASEGT. V lost 7 bases, J lost 2 bases, and 21 bases lay in between. The CDR3 length is 16 residues.

In this sample, this clonotype turned up a few times. V gene TRBV5-1 combines with J gene TRBJ2-2; TRBD1 is a possible D gene (5 bases). V was trimmed by 1 base and J by 1 base, leaving 14 bases between them. The CDR3 runs to 17 residues. Germline V gene lookup returns CDR1 SGHRS and CDR2 YFSETQ. The CDR3 bases are TGCGCCAGCAGCTTGCCCTCAGGGCGGCGGAACACCGGGGAGCTGTTTTTT. Translation gives CASSLPSGRRNTGELFF. Based on the CDR3 plus reference TRBV5-1 and TRBJ2-2, the full variable domain is KAGVTQTPRYLIKTRGQQVTLSCSPISGHRSVSWYQQTPGQGLQFLFEYFSETQRNKGNFPGRFSGRQFSNSRSEMNVSTLELGDSALYLCASSLPSGRRNTGELFFGEGSRLTVL.

This clonotype was seen only a few times. Compared with germline, one end of the junction differs, possibly owing to a read error. This sequence joins TRBV20-1 and TRBJ2-1; 12 bases agree with TRBD2. Germline-derived CDR1 and CDR2 are DFQATT and SNEGSKA (reference sequence). The CDR3 runs 17 residues. CDR3 loop: CCARKLAGGFSYNEQFF. The CDR3 coding sequence is TGCTGTGCTAGAAAACTAGCGGGGGGATTTTCCTACAATGAGCAGTTCTTC.